The 18 T cell receptor beta chains listed next were all sequenced from one sample in a study of cytomegalovirus exposure and HLA in healthy donors. The primer mix had 60 Vbeta and 13 Jbeta primers. This table comes from immunoSEQ multiplex PCR, and its TCRdb copy is limited to in-frame clones, with some not included. Altogether roughly 290,000 clones are present, about 87% being singletons, with the ten largest covering less than 2.5%. Material: PBMCs. These receptors came from a woman in her late teens or twenties in good health and CMV-seronegative.

J is TRBJ2-1 and V is TRBV11-3; maybe TRBD2 (7 bases). V lost 1 base, J lost 4 bases, and 17 bases lay in between. CDR1 is SGHNT and CDR2 is YENEEA in the germline V gene. CDR3 size: 17 residues. The CDR3 DNA is TGTGCCAGCAGCTTAGGGGGCGGGGGCCTACCTTACAATGAGCAGTTCTTC. Protein sequence: CASSLGGGGLPYNEQFF.

The chain couples TRBV7-7 to TRBJ2-1; tentatively, D is TRBD2 (7 bases). The CDR3 extends over 16 amino acids. The V gene lost 5 bases and the J gene lost 4 bases, with 18 bases spanning the gap. The V gene's germline CDR1 is SSHAT and CDR2 FNYEAQ (reference sequence). CDR3 sequence (DNA): TGTGCCAGCAGCCCTCGAGGGGGGGGGCCATACAATGAGCAGTTCTTC. Protein: CASSPRGGGPYNEQFF.

This clone was seen a single time. This chain connects TRBV7-3 to TRBJ2-5; 11 bases line up with TRBD2. The CDR3 extends over 17 amino acids. Germline trimming cut 1 base from V and 5 bases from J; bases unmatched to any gene: 9. Looked up from germline, CDR1 is SGHTA and CDR2 is FQGTGA. CDR3 DNA: TGTGCCAGCAGCTTAAGTGGTAGCGGGGGGGCGGTGGAGACCCAGTACTTC. The encoded protein is CASSLSGSGGAVETQYF.

This clone was recorded once. DNA of the CDR3: TGTGCCAGCAGTTCCTACGCGCAGGATAATCAGCCCCAGCATTTT. Protein: CASSSYAQDNQPQHF. The J gene is TRBJ1-5, the V gene TRBV27; D is undetermined. The length of the CDR3 is 15 residues. Per the germline V gene, CDR1 is MNHEY and CDR2 is SMNVEV (reference sequence). V lost 4 bases to trimming and J lost 4 bases, with 14 bases between them.

As concerns this clone: Other DNA sequences in the same sample also yield this CDR3. This sequence joins TRBV6-5 and TRBJ1-2; no firm D call. Germline lookup yields CDR1 MNHEY and CDR2 SVGAGI. The V end lost 2 bases, the J end lost 2 bases, and 6 bases lay between the germline ends. This CDR3 has 13 residues. Here the CDR3 DNA reads TGTGCCAGCAGTTACCGTGAGAACTATGGCTACACCTTC. Its translation: CASSYRENYGYTF.

This rearrangement joins TRBV14 to TRBJ2-7; the D gene is possibly TRBD1 (5 bases). Between the trimmed V and J ends, which lost 2 bases and 5 bases, there was a span of 16 bases. Germline V gene sequence: CDR1 SGHDN, CDR2 FVKESK. This CDR3 is 15 amino acids long. The CDR3 here is CASSQIQGYFDEQYF. For the CDR3, the DNA is TGTGCCAGCAGCCAAATCCAGGGATATTTTGACGAGCAGTACTTC.

This clone was seen a single time. This chain uses TRBV2 with TRBJ1-3, with 7 bases matching TRBD1. Trimming cost V 6 bases and J 2 bases; bases outside gene matches: 10. Germline assignment: CDR1 SNHLY and CDR2 FYNNEI. This CDR3 region has 16 residues. CDR3 protein: CASSASGTDPGNTIYF. DNA for the CDR3: TGTGCCAGCAGCGCCTCCGGGACAGATCCTGGAAACACCATATATTTT.

The chain links TRBV5-1 to TRBJ2-1, with 8 nucleotides matching TRBD2. The CDR3 is 15 residues long. Germline CDR1 reads SGHRS; CDR2 reads YFSETQ. V lost 4 bases to trimming and J lost 8 bases; unmatched junction nucleotides: 11. The CDR3 region has the DNA TGCGCCAGCAGCATCAGCGGGGGTCAATGGGATGAGCAGTTCTTC. This codes for CASSISGGQWDEQFF.

The rearrangement joins TRBV2 to TRBJ2-7, with TRBD2 matching over 11 bases. This CDR3 contains 16 residues. Germline CDR1 is SNHLY and CDR2 is FYNNEI. Trimming removed 0 bases from V and 3 bases from J; junction bases left unmatched: 4. The CDR3: CASSEALAGGLYEQYF. The CDR3 nucleotides read TGTGCCAGCAGTGAAGCGCTAGCGGGGGGCCTCTACGAGCAGTACTTC.

The chain carries TRBV10-3 and TRBJ2-5; D might be TRBD2 (6 bases). Germline V gene lookup returns CDR1 ENHRY and CDR2 SYGVKD. The CDR3 is made up of 13 amino acids. V lost 4 bases and J lost 5, with 11 bases in between. CDR3 sequence: CAISVPGRETQYF. CDR3 DNA sequence: TGTGCCATCAGTGTACCAGGGAGGGAGACCCAGTACTTC.

Regarding this clone: One end of the junction is discordant with germline, which a read error may explain. The CDR3 loop is CASSRNTGGADQF. The CDR3, as DNA: TGTGCCAGCAGCCGAAATACAGGGGGCGCGGACCAGTTC. The rearrangement links TRBV6-5 to TRBJ1-2; 9 bases map to TRBD1. Germline CDR1 reads MNHEY; CDR2 reads SVGAGI. There are 13 residues in the CDR3.

This clone came up a few times. The gene calls are TRBV4-2 and TRBJ2-1, with 8 bases that match TRBD1. Unmatched junction bases numbered 4, after V lost 2 bases and J lost 10 bases. Germline values: CDR1 LGHNA, CDR2 YNFKEQ. The CDR3 is 13 residues long. As DNA, the CDR3 is TGTGCCAGCAGCCAACAGACAGGGGACGAGCAGTTCTTC. It yields the protein CASSQQTGDEQFF.

The rearrangement links TRBV9 to TRBJ1-5; D gene unclear. Deletions cut 0 bases from V and 11 bases from J, with 15 bases between. The CDR3 loop spans 14 amino acids. Germline CDR1 reads SGDLS; CDR2 reads YYNGEE. CDR3 bases: TGTGCCAGCAGCGTAGACCCTTCGACTACCTCCCAGCATTTT. This encodes CASSVDPSTTSQHF.

V and J are TRBV9 and TRBJ2-7, with 8 bases lining up with TRBD1. V shed 0 bases and J 7 bases; nucleotides not matched to a gene: 12. Looked up from germline, CDR1 is SGDLS and CDR2 is YYNGEE. This CDR3 comprises 16 residues. The CDR3 region is CASSVGGQGALGEQYF. The CDR3 DNA follows: TGTGCCAGCAGCGTAGGTGGGCAGGGGGCTTTGGGGGAGCAGTACTTC.

The genes are TRBV10-1 and TRBJ1-1, with D possibly TRBD1 on 6 matching bases. The CDR3 is 14 residues long. Per germline, CDR1 WNHNN and CDR2 SYGVQD (reference sequence). Trimming took off 9 bases at V and 1 base at J, with 15 bases between the two ends. The DNA for the CDR3 is TGCGCCAGATCTGTTGGACAGCAGAACACTGAAGCTTTCTTT. As protein: CARSVGQQNTEAFF.

The chain links TRBV7-6 to TRBJ2-3, with TRBD2 as a possible D gene (6 bases). Germline V gene data show CDR1 as SGHVS and CDR2 as FNYEAQ. V gave up 5 bases and J gave up 7 bases, with 22 bases separating them. There are 16 residues in the CDR3. The CDR3 DNA reads as TGTGCCAGCAGCGCTAGGGACTCCCGACGGATAAATACGCAGTATTTT. It encodes CASSARDSRRINTQYF.

V gene TRBV5-1 combines with J gene TRBJ2-3; D is possibly TRBD2 (5 bases). CDR3 length: 16 residues. The germline gives CDR1 SGHRS, CDR2 YFSETQ. V was pared by 0 bases and J by 1 base, with 12 bases between. CDR3 bases: TGCGCCAGCAGCTTGGTTTCGGGGAGCGGCACAGATACGCAGTATTTT. This gives the protein CASSLVSGSGTDTQYF.

DNA for the CDR3: TGCGCCAGCAGCTTGCCCGGGACTAGCGGGGGGTATGAGACCCAGTACTTC. Translating it yields CASSLPGTSGGYETQYF. This chain joins TRBV5-1 and TRBJ2-5, with TRBD2 identical over 15 bases. CDR3 length equals 17 residues. Germline trimming cut 1 base from V and 5 bases from J; bases unmatched to any gene: 6. Per germline, CDR1 SGHRS and CDR2 YFSETQ.